This passage covers 20 T cell receptor beta chains from one sample sequenced in a study of Ad26.COV2.S vaccination and SARS-CoV-2 variants. Documented treatment: about 20 received Ad26.COV2.S at low or high dose, single or two shots; 5 received placebo; per-sample allocation not given. Day 63 after the first vaccine or placebo injection was the time point for sampling. Libraries were prepared by immunoSEQ multiplex PCR; TCRdb keeps only in-frame clonotypes and omits some of them. The sample carries some 290,000 clones, 85% to 90% recorded once. The material was peripheral blood, obtained in a trial of Ad26.COV2.S vaccine versus placebo. Receptor source: a person between 18 and 65 years old who received the Ad26.COV2.S COVID-19 vaccine or a placebo.

The chain uses TRBV9 and TRBJ2-7, with 9 bases lining up with TRBD1. The germline gives CDR1 SGDLS, CDR2 YYNGEE. The CDR3 sequence is 15 residues long. J lost 2 bases, V lost 0 bases, and 3 bases had no gene match. CDR3 nucleotide sequence: TGTGCCAGCAGCGTAGGGACAGGGGCCACCTACGAGCAGTACTTC. Amino acids: CASSVGTGATYEQYF.

The chain links TRBV21-1 to TRBJ2-7. TRBV21-1 counts as a pseudogene. The CDR3 spans 8 residues. The CDR3 protein is CANYEQYF. The CDR3 DNA follows: TGTGCCAACTACGAGCAGTACTTC.

The chain links TRBV9 to TRBJ1-3, with D perhaps matching TRBD1 (5 bases). The germline CDR1 and CDR2 sequences are SGDLS and YYNGEE. The CDR3 runs 15 residues. V was cut by 0 bases and J by 2 bases, with 9 bases left in between. CDR3 sequence: CASSVAQGPGNTIYF. Here the CDR3 DNA reads TGTGCCAGCAGCGTAGCCCAGGGACCTGGAAACACCATATATTTT. Combining the CDR3 with reference TRBV9 and TRBJ1-3 gives the whole variable domain DSGVTQTPKHLITATGQRVTLRCSPRSGDLSVYWYQQSLDQGLQFLIQYYNGEERAKGNILERFSAQQFPDLHSELNLSSLELGDSALYFCASSVAQGPGNTIYFGEGSWLTVV.

The chain's CDR3 is CASSQDLWGAGTEAFF. Written as DNA, the CDR3 is TGTGCCAGCAGCCAAGATCTCTGGGGGGCTGGCACTGAAGCTTTCTTT. V usage is TRBV3-1 (or the pseudogene TRBV3-2) and J usage is TRBJ1-1, with a possible D match to TRBD1 (6 bases). V was trimmed by 0 bases and J by 4 bases, leaving 15 bases between them. The germline gives CDR1 LGHDT, CDR2 YNNKEL (reference sequence). This CDR3 spans 16 amino acids.

The chain couples TRBV7-9 to TRBJ2-3; the D gene could be TRBD1 or TRBD2 (5 bases each). Germline lookup yields CDR1 SEHNR and CDR2 FQNEAQ (reference sequence). The length of the CDR3 is 15 residues. The ends were cut back, 2 bases at V and 2 bases at J, with 11 bases in the middle. The CDR3 nucleotides are TGTGCCAGCAGCTTACAGGGACCCTCCACAGATACGCAGTATTTT. It specifies CASSLQGPSTDTQYF.

The chain joins TRBV6-5 to TRBJ2-3; D is tentatively TRBD1 or TRBD2 (5 bases each). Trimming removed 11 bases from V and 2 bases from J, with 11 bases in between. The germline V gene encodes CDR1 MNHEY and CDR2 SVGAGI. This CDR3 spans 12 amino acids. The CDR3 is CAVGESTDTQYF. CDR3 bases: TGTGCCGTGGGGGAATCCACAGATACGCAGTATTTT.

The rearrangement joins TRBV4-3 to TRBJ2-3; D may be TRBD2 (6 bases). The CDR3 sequence is 16 residues long. Trimming removed 6 bases from V and 2 bases from J, with 18 bases in between. Germline CDR1 LGHNA, CDR2 YSLEER. CDR3 coding DNA: TGCGCCAGCAGTATAGAACTCGGGGGACCCACAGATACGCAGTATTTT. It codes for CASSIELGGPTDTQYF.

The CDR3 loop reads CASSNNPGLGVEQYF. The CDR3 nucleotides are TGTGCCAGCAGCAACAATCCGGGCCTCGGGGTCGAGCAGTACTTC. V and J are TRBV7-2 and TRBJ2-7; D might be TRBD2 (5 bases). V lost 5 bases and J lost 6, with 20 bases in between. This CDR3 spans 15 amino acids. Looked up from germline, CDR1 is SGHTA and CDR2 is FQGNSA.

The rearrangement links TRBV5-1 to TRBJ2-1, with unresolved D. The CDR3 spans 13 residues. CDR1 and CDR2 from the germline V gene are SGHRS and YFSETQ. The V end was cut by 0 bases, the J end by 7 bases, with 8 bases between. CDR3 region: CASSLGWGNEQFF. In DNA form, the CDR3 reads TGCGCCAGCAGCTTGGGATGGGGAAATGAGCAGTTCTTC.

The rearrangement joins TRBV11-3 to TRBJ2-7, with D uncertain. CDR1 is SGHNT, CDR2 YENEEA, per germline. V was cut by 5 bases and J by 0 bases, with 11 bases left in between. This CDR3 region has 14 residues. CDR3 DNA sequence: TGTGCCAGCAGCCCCGGACGGAGCTCCTACGAGCAGTACTTC. It specifies CASSPGRSSYEQYF.

This chain uses TRBV19 with TRBJ1-2; D is possibly TRBD1 (5 bases). CDR3 length: 15 amino acids. Per the germline V gene, CDR1 is LNHDA and CDR2 is SQIVND (reference sequence). The ends were cut back, 6 bases at V and 1 base at J, with 15 bases in the middle. CDR3 amino acids: CASSHRQFFNYGYTF. The CDR3 DNA reads as TGTGCCAGTAGCCATCGACAGTTCTTTAACTATGGCTACACCTTC.

V gene TRBV5-4 combines with J gene TRBJ2-7, with D tentatively TRBD1 (5 bases). The germline V and J ends were trimmed by 2 bases and 5 bases, with 14 bases remaining between them. The CDR3 runs to 14 residues. The germline V gene encodes CDR1 SGHNT and CDR2 YYREEE (reference sequence). CDR3 nucleotides: TGTGCCAGCAGCTTAGATTGGGGCCCGAACGAGCAGTACTTC. Amino acid sequence: CASSLDWGPNEQYF.

The chain employs TRBV24-1 and TRBJ2-5, with 9 nucleotides matching TRBD1. Germline V gene data show CDR1 as KGHDR and CDR2 as SFDVKD. The CDR3 loop spans 19 amino acids. The ends lost 0 bases at V and 5 bases at J; junction bases unmatched: 15. The CDR3, as DNA: TGTGCCACCAGTGATTTGCGGGCCGGGGCACAGGGGGCTTGCGAGACCCAGTACTTC. It codes for CATSDLRAGAQGACETQYF.

The V and J genes are TRBV27 and TRBJ2-3; D not resolved. CDR3 length: 16 amino acids. The ends were cut back, 0 bases at V and 5 bases at J, with 15 bases in the middle. Germline V gene data show CDR1 as MNHEY and CDR2 as SMNVEV (reference sequence). In DNA, the CDR3 is TGTGCCAGCAGTTTATCGTATCACGGAAGGGTAGATACGCAGTATTTT. Translating gives CASSLSYHGRVDTQYF.

This clone was seen a single time. The chain has TRBV5-1 and TRBJ2-1; no firm D call. Per germline, CDR1 SGHRS and CDR2 YFSETQ. The CDR3 covers 16 residues. Trimming stripped 1 base from V and 0 bases from J, with 11 bases between. The CDR3 loop reads CASSLIGQSSYNEQFF. CDR3 DNA sequence: TGCGCCAGCAGCTTGATTGGGCAAAGCTCCTACAATGAGCAGTTCTTC.

This rearrangement joins TRBV9 to TRBJ2-1; 12 bases are shared with TRBD2. The J segment lost 3 bases and the V segment lost 3 bases, leaving 1 base of the junction unmatched. The germline gives CDR1 SGDLS, CDR2 YYNGEE. The CDR3 consists of 15 residues. CDR3 loop: CASSATSGGYNEQFF. CDR3 DNA sequence: TGTGCCAGCAGCGCGACTAGCGGGGGCTACAATGAGCAGTTCTTC.

The chain combines TRBV5-4 with TRBJ1-1; D is undetermined. The germline CDR1 and CDR2 sequences are SGHNT and YYREEE (reference sequence). This CDR3 is 12 amino acids long. V dropped 4 bases and J dropped 10 bases, with 14 bases sitting between them. The CDR3 protein is CASSRDLGIAFF. The CDR3 DNA is TGTGCCAGCAGCCGTGACTTGGGTATAGCTTTCTTT.

The chain carries TRBV28 and TRBJ1-4, with 7 positions matching TRBD1. CDR1 MDHEN and CDR2 SYDVKM come from the germline V gene. Unmatched junction bases numbered 9, after V lost 5 bases and J lost 3 bases. This CDR3 spans 16 amino acids. CDR3 DNA sequence: TGTGCCAGCAGTCCACAGGGGACGGGAGCTAATGAAAAACTGTTTTTT. This encodes CASSPQGTGANEKLFF.

The chain couples TRBV19 to TRBJ1-5; D is ambiguous. Germline V gene lookup returns CDR1 LNHDA and CDR2 SQIVND (reference sequence). The CDR3 sequence is 15 residues long. V was clipped by 6 bases and J by 0 bases, with 12 bases between them. The CDR3 DNA is TGTGCCAGTAGATCAAGAGTTTATAGCAATCAGCCCCAGCATTTT. Translated, it gives CASRSRVYSNQPQHF.

J is TRBJ1-5 and V is TRBV30; D may be TRBD1 (6 bases). V dropped 3 bases and J dropped 3 bases, with 15 bases sitting between them. This CDR3 is 15 amino acids long. Per the germline V gene, CDR1 is GTSNPN and CDR2 is SVGIG (reference sequence). The CDR3 DNA is TGTGCCTGGAGCCGCTTGGGACAAATCAATCAGCCCCAGCATTTT. It specifies CAWSRLGQINQPQHF.